The clone carrying this T cell receptor (beta chain) was recorded at least ten times. Its cognate antigen is unknown. The bulk TCR libraries were made with methods described before and with listed TCR primers. TCRdb analysed the PCR reads with MiXCR anew, one entry per CDR3 protein. The data hold 88,000 or so distinct CDR3 sequences, with around a fifth observed a single time. Germline lookup yields CDR1 MNHNY and CDR2 SVGAGI (reference sequence). Trimming took 7 bases from V and 10 from J, leaving 14 bases between them. This CDR3 comprises 13 residues. These data belong to a study of molecular identifiers for immune sequencing clone quantification. General study findings and limits: Molecules of identical TCR sharing a barcode could underestimate highly expanded clone sizes. Clonotypes topping 20 RNA copies carried over 98% of effector molecules but under 1% of naive ones.

The gene calls are TRBV6-6 and TRBJ1-6; D remains unclear. The sequenced sample was naive CD8+ T cells from blood, with Jurkat cell RNA spiked in. Subset in this sample: FACS-sorted CD8+CD4-CCR7+CD45RA+ naive T cells. This receptor was identified in a human donor in good health. Some libraries in this study had Jurkat cell RNA spiked in. In DNA, the CDR3 is TGTGCCAGCACTCCTTATCAGCAATCACCCCTCCACTTT. Translated, it gives CASTPYQQSPLHF.